One and the same sample provided the 19 T cell receptor beta chains below, sequenced in a study of cytomegalovirus exposure and HLA in healthy donors. PCR involved 60 Vbeta and 13 Jbeta primers. Clones were sequenced by immunoSEQ multiplex PCR, and TCRdb holds only the in-frame ones, with some missing. The repertoire holds about 110,000 clones, with around 81% as singletons. The material sequenced was PBMCs. The receptors stem from a woman in her thirties in good health and CMV-seronegative.

V and J are TRBV6-5 and TRBJ2-7; D may be TRBD1 (6 bases). The V and J ends lost 6 bases and 6 bases respectively, with 15 bases between them. The CDR3 is 13 amino acids. Germline values: CDR1 MNHEY, CDR2 SVGAGI. The CDR3 spells CASRQGGGGEQYF. For the CDR3, the DNA is TGTGCCAGCAGACAGGGTGGAGGTGGCGAGCAGTACTTC.

This chain uses TRBV5-1 with TRBJ1-2, with 7 bases identical to TRBD1. The germline V gene has CDR1 SGHRS and CDR2 YFSETQ. The CDR3 has 14 residues. Germline trimming cut 4 bases from V and 2 bases from J; bases unmatched to any gene: 5. CDR3 coding DNA: TGCGCCAGCAGCGAATCGACAGGGAACTATGGCTACACCTTC. It codes for CASSESTGNYGYTF.

V usage is TRBV5-4 and J usage is TRBJ1-6; 8 positions agree with TRBD1. The germline gives CDR1 SGHNT, CDR2 YYREEE (reference sequence). Trimming took 3 bases from V and 9 from J; bases not matched to a gene: 11. This CDR3 spans 16 amino acids. DNA of the CDR3: TGTGCCAGCAGCTCTAGGACAGGGAGCCCAACTTCACCCCTCCACTTT. Translating gives CASSSRTGSPTSPLHF.

The chain carries TRBV6-1 and TRBJ1-3; D perhaps matches TRBD1 (5 bases). CDR1 and CDR2 (germline): MNHNS, SASEGT. The ends were cut back, 6 bases at V and 4 bases at J, with 16 bases in the middle. This CDR3 spans 15 amino acids. CDR3 residues: CASRPLPGIGNTIYF. CDR3 in DNA: TGTGCCAGCAGACCCCTCCCAGGGATCGGAAACACCATATATTTT.

A single count supports this clone. V usage is TRBV27 and J usage is TRBJ2-3, with TRBD1 matching over 9 bases. Trimming cost V 3 bases and J 2 bases; bases outside gene matches: 9. Germline-derived CDR1 and CDR2 are MNHEY and SMNVEV (reference sequence). The CDR3 sequence is 17 residues long. As DNA, the CDR3 is TGTGCCAGCAGTTTTCATCCGACAGGGGGGTACACAGATACGCAGTATTTT. Translation gives CASSFHPTGGYTDTQYF.

The CDR3 reads CASSLGQGFTDTQYF. The CDR3 nucleotides are TGCGCCAGCAGCTTGGGACAGGGCTTCACAGATACGCAGTATTTT. The J gene is TRBJ2-3, the V gene TRBV5-1, with 7 nucleotides matching TRBD1. In germline, CDR1 is SGHRS, CDR2 YFSETQ. V shed 0 bases, J shed 2 bases, and the junction held 3 bases outside the gene matches. The CDR3 length is 15 residues.

This clone came up once. The V and J genes are TRBV19 and TRBJ2-7; 11 positions match TRBD2. The CDR3 runs to 21 residues. V trimming: 3 bases; J trimming: 1 base; junction bases outside the gene matches: 20. Germline CDR1 is LNHDA and CDR2 is SQIVND (reference sequence). The CDR3 spells CASSISLLFLAGGLGSYEQYF. In nucleotides, the CDR3 is TGTGCCAGTAGTATTTCGCTCCTTTTCCTAGCGGGAGGCCTTGGGTCCTACGAGCAGTACTTC.

The rearrangement joins TRBV18 to TRBJ2-5; D gene ambiguous. This CDR3 is 13 amino acids long. Germline V gene sequence: CDR1 KGHSH, CDR2 LQKENI. V was trimmed by 0 bases and J by 4 bases, leaving 6 bases between them. CDR3 residues: CASSPPSGETQYF. The CDR3, as DNA: TGTGCCAGCTCACCACCTTCAGGAGAGACCCAGTACTTC.

This clone was seen a few times. The rearrangement joins TRBV5-5 to TRBJ1-2; 9 bases map to TRBD1. Per the germline V gene, CDR1 is SGHKS and CDR2 is YYEKEE (reference sequence). V was clipped by 3 bases and J by 8 bases; unmatched bases: 2. The CDR3 sequence is 12 residues long. For the CDR3, the DNA is TGTGCCAGCAGCTGGGGACAGGGAGGCTACACCTTC. This translates into CASSWGQGGYTF.

This chain connects TRBV5-1 to TRBJ1-2; 10 bases align to TRBD1. Germline trimming cut 1 base from V and 8 bases from J; bases unmatched to any gene: 8. CDR1 is SGHRS, CDR2 YFSETQ, per germline. The CDR3 sequence is 15 residues long. The CDR3 DNA sequence: TGCGCCAGCAGCTTGCAGGGACAGGGGCGTGGGGGCTACACCTTC. Translated, it gives CASSLQGQGRGGYTF.

This clone has more than one count but fewer than ten. The rearrangement uses TRBV2 and TRBJ1-1; D unresolved. From germline, CDR1 is SNHLY and CDR2 FYNNEI. The V and J ends lost 0 bases and 5 bases respectively, with 4 bases between them. The CDR3 spans 12 residues. CDR3 amino acids: CASSEARTEAFF. CDR3 DNA: TGTGCCAGCAGTGAAGCGCGTACTGAAGCTTTCTTT.

The rearrangement joins TRBV5-1 to TRBJ1-5; unclear D gene. This CDR3 has 13 amino acids. The germline gives CDR1 SGHRS, CDR2 YFSETQ. V lost 4 bases and J 6 bases, leaving 11 bases between the germline ends. CDR3 DNA sequence: TGCGCCAGCAGCGCGCAGACGGGTCAGCCCCAGCATTTT. This translates into CASSAQTGQPQHF.

The chain has TRBV25-1 and TRBJ1-2; D gene uncertain. V was shortened by 7 bases and J by 6 bases, with 9 bases between the two germline ends. CDR1 is MGHDK, CDR2 SYGVNS, per germline. The length of the CDR3 is 11 residues. Here the CDR3 reads CASKHEDGYTF. CDR3 coding DNA: TGTGCCAGCAAACATGAGGATGGCTACACCTTC.

This chain links TRBV4-1 with TRBJ1-2; TRBD1 matches at 8 bases. The V segment lost 2 bases and the J segment 4 bases; nucleotides outside the gene matches: 15. Looked up from germline, CDR1 is MGHRA and CDR2 is YSYEKL. The CDR3 extends over 18 amino acids. CDR3 sequence: CASSQYAFRDRNFYGYTF. CDR3 DNA sequence: TGCGCCAGCAGCCAATACGCCTTCAGGGACAGGAATTTCTATGGCTACACCTTC.

The gene calls are TRBV6-1 and TRBJ1-2, with D unclear. The germline V and J ends were trimmed by 0 bases and 4 bases, with 9 bases remaining between them. This CDR3 comprises 14 residues. CDR1 and CDR2 from the germline V gene are MNHNS and SASEGT. CDR3 region: CASSEAHSGYGYTF. Written as DNA, the CDR3 is TGTGCCAGCAGTGAAGCGCATTCCGGCTATGGCTACACCTTC.

V usage is TRBV5-6 and J usage is TRBJ2-1; tentatively, D is TRBD1 (6 bases). V gave up 4 bases and J gave up 4 bases, with 6 bases separating them. The germline CDR1 and CDR2 sequences are SGHDT and YYEEEE. The CDR3 is made up of 12 amino acids. CDR3 amino acids: CASSQGYNEQFF. The CDR3, as DNA: TGTGCCAGCAGCCAGGGGTACAATGAGCAGTTCTTC. The entire variable domain, with the rest obtained from reference TRBV5-6 and TRBJ2-1, is as follows: DAGVTQSPTHLIKTRGQQVTLRCSPKSGHDTVSWYQQALGQGPQFIFQYYEEEERQRGNFPDRFSGHQFPNYSSELNVNALLLGDSALYLCASSQGYNEQFFGPGTRLTVL.

This clone has a handful of counts. The rearrangement uses TRBV29-1 and TRBJ1-2, with D possibly matching TRBD1 (5 bases). The CDR3 extends over 12 amino acids. The V end lost 7 bases, the J end lost 8 bases, and 17 bases lay between the germline ends. The germline gives CDR1 SQVTM, CDR2 ANQGSEA. CDR3 DNA sequence: TGCAGCGCGACAGAACAGAGGAACGGCTACACCTTC. Translating it yields CSATEQRNGYTF.

J is TRBJ1-1 and V is TRBV28, with no clear D. With 5 bases removed from V and 2 bases from J, the gap between germline ends came to 15 bases. This CDR3 region has 15 residues. The V gene's germline CDR1 is MDHEN and CDR2 SYDVKM. The CDR3 DNA follows: TGTGCCAGCAGTCCCCACCGTACACGAAACACTGAAGCTTTCTTT. It yields the protein CASSPHRTRNTEAFF. The variable domain in full, completed from reference TRBV28 and TRBJ1-1, reads DVKVTQSSRYLVKRTGEKVFLECVQDMDHENMFWYRQDPGLGLRLIYFSYDVKMKEKGDIPEGYSVSREKKERFSLILESASTNQTSMYLCASSPHRTRNTEAFFGQGTRLTVV.

The chain is built from TRBV9 and TRBJ2-1; 9 bases are a match to TRBD2. The germline CDR1 and CDR2 sequences are SGDLS and YYNGEE. The V and J ends lost 0 bases and 3 bases, in that order; junction bases with no gene match: 1. This CDR3 is 15 amino acids long. The CDR3 sequence: CASSVASGNYNEQFF. CDR3 nucleotides: TGTGCCAGCAGCGTAGCTAGCGGGAACTACAATGAGCAGTTCTTC.